What follows are 10 T cell receptor beta chains derived from one specimen sequenced in a study of cytomegalovirus exposure and HLA in healthy donors. 13 Jbeta primers and 60 Vbeta primers were used for the PCR. The protocol was immunoSEQ multiplex PCR, while the TCRdb copy is restricted to in-frame clones and leaves out a portion. This sample yields some 140,000 clones, of which 60% to 85% are seen a single time; roughly 4% belongs to the top ten. Specimen: PBMCs. These receptors originate from a woman between 40 and 50 years old in good health and CMV-seronegative.

This clone came up once. The V call is TRBV5-4, the J call TRBJ2-7; 11 bases match TRBD1. Trimming cost V 5 bases and J 5 bases; bases outside gene matches: 9. Germline CDR1 reads SGHNT; CDR2 reads YYREEE (reference sequence). This CDR3 is built from 15 residues. The chain's CDR3 is CASSHRDRGFHEQYF. The CDR3 DNA sequence: TGTGCCAGCAGTCACCGGGACAGGGGGTTCCACGAGCAGTACTTC.

This chain connects TRBV11-2 to TRBJ2-1; D ambiguous. Trimming took off 3 bases at V and 8 bases at J, with 11 bases between the two ends. The CDR3 loop spans 13 amino acids. The germline gives CDR1 SGHAT, CDR2 FQNNGV. CDR3 bases: TGTGCCAGCAGCTTGAGCGTTCTCGATGAGCAGTTCTTC. Translated: CASSLSVLDEQFF. Drawing the rest from reference TRBV11-2 and TRBJ2-1, the complete variable domain is EAGVAQSPRYKIIEKRQSVAFWCNPISGHATLYWYQQILGQGPKLLIQFQNNGVVDDSQLPKDRFSAERLKGVDSTLKIQPAKLEDSAVYLCASSLSVLDEQFFGPGTRLTVL.

The chain uses TRBV2 and TRBJ1-5; D call uncertain. The CDR3 runs 14 residues. Trimming took 4 bases from V and 3 from J, leaving 10 bases between them. The germline V gene has CDR1 SNHLY and CDR2 FYNNEI. In DNA, the CDR3 is TGTGCCAGCAGTGTTGACACCTACAATCAGCCCCAGCATTTT. It specifies CASSVDTYNQPQHF. The full variable domain, rest sourced from reference TRBV2 and TRBJ1-5, is EPEVTQTPSHQVTQMGQEVILRCVPISNHLYFYWYRQILGQKVEFLVSFYNNEISEKSEIFDDQFSVERPDGSNFTLKIRSTKLEDSAMYFCASSVDTYNQPQHFGDGTRLSIL.

This chain uses TRBV2 with TRBJ1-6; possible D gene TRBD1, 5 bases. Per germline, CDR1 SNHLY and CDR2 FYNNEI. The CDR3 runs to 12 residues. Trimming removed 4 bases at V and 8 bases at J, with 6 bases between. The CDR3 DNA sequence: TGTGCCAGCAGTGGGACATATTCACCCCTCCACTTT. Translating gives CASSGTYSPLHF.

The chain recombines TRBV6-4 with TRBJ1-1; D gene uncertain. Germline V gene data show CDR1 as MRHNA and CDR2 as SNTAGT. The CDR3 is 13 residues long. Trimming left V 4 bases short and J 1 base short, with 7 bases between. CDR3 coding DNA: TGTGCCAGCAGTGTACAGCCGAACACTGAAGCTTTCTTT. It yields the protein CASSVQPNTEAFF.

This clone was counted a single time. The V gene is TRBV10-1, the J gene TRBJ2-2; perhaps TRBD1 as D (5 bases). This CDR3 spans 17 amino acids. The germline V gene encodes CDR1 WNHNN and CDR2 SYGVQD (reference sequence). The ends were cut back, 2 bases at V and 2 bases at J, with 15 bases in the middle. The CDR3 DNA reads as TGCGCCAGCAGTGAGGCCGACAGAGTCGCTAACACCGGGGAGCTGTTTTTT. Its protein product is CASSEADRVANTGELFF.

This CDR3 is CASSSADLHNSPLHF. The CDR3 DNA sequence: TGTGCCAGCAGCAGCGCAGATCTTCATAATTCACCCCTCCACTTT. V usage is TRBV28 and J usage is TRBJ1-6; D unresolved. This CDR3 has 15 amino acids. CDR1 is MDHEN, CDR2 SYDVKM, per germline. V shed 6 bases and J shed 5 bases, with 14 bases lying between them.

The CDR3 bases are TGTGCCAGCAGCCTCCGGGGTGGGGAGGACGAGCAGTACTTC. This gives the protein CASSLRGGEDEQYF. V gene TRBV7-9 combines with J gene TRBJ2-7; perhaps TRBD2 as D (6 bases). Looked up from germline, CDR1 is SEHNR and CDR2 is FQNEAQ (reference sequence). Trimming removed 5 bases from V and 5 bases from J, with 16 bases in between. This CDR3 region has 14 residues.

With respect to this clone: The sample has other DNA sequences that encode this CDR3 too. V is TRBV7-9 and J is TRBJ2-2, with D uncertain. In germline, CDR1 is SEHNR, CDR2 FQNEAQ (reference sequence). Trimming pared 9 bases from V and 5 bases from J, leaving 16 bases between. CDR3 length: 14 residues. CDR3 sequence reads: CASSPSEVTGELFF. CDR3 bases: TGTGCCAGTAGCCCCAGCGAGGTAACCGGGGAGCTGTTTTTT. Based on the CDR3 plus reference TRBV7-9 and TRBJ2-2, the full variable domain is DTGVSQNPRHKITKRGQNVTFRCDPISEHNRLYWYRQTLGQGPEFLTYFQNEAQLEKSRLLSDRFSAERPKGSFSTLEIQRTEQGDSAMYLCASSPSEVTGELFFGEGSRLTVL.

The gene calls are TRBV5-6 and TRBJ1-6; 7 nucleotides match TRBD1. The V gene's germline CDR1 is SGHDT and CDR2 YYEEEE. This CDR3 comprises 16 residues. J gave up 6 bases and V 4 bases, and 10 bases lay outside the gene matches. CDR3 region: CASSRPTGNFNSPLHF. As DNA, the CDR3 is TGTGCCAGCAGCAGACCGACAGGGAATTTTAATTCACCCCTCCACTTT.